This T cell receptor beta chain is drawn from a study of blood T cells in healthy people across ages. Findings and caveats of the study: Expanded clonotype changes were possibly confounded by unknown donor CMV status. Among long-lived donors, naive CD4+ cells were more numerous and diversity higher than in aged donors.

PBMCs, at least 6 million per sample, were isolated. Per sample, extraction of total RNA gave at least 5.5 micrograms in every case. A second PCR, run for about 7 to 11 cycles, used a sample-barcoded 5' primer plus a J-beta primer mix. In TCRdb, the 5' RACE reads were re-called with MiXCR into one record per CDR3 protein. The sample holds approximately 940,000 distinct CDR3 sequences; 45% to 50% are singletons and the top ten take under 15%. Germline V gene sequence: CDR1 MGHRA, CDR2 YSYEKL. The V end was cut by 0 bases, the J end by 8 bases, with 13 bases between. The CDR3 runs to 14 residues. As concerns this clonotype: The antigen remains undetermined.

This sequence was found in a man aged 30 to 39 in good health. The sequencing sample was made of blood. The V gene is TRBV4-1, the J gene TRBJ1-2; a possible D gene is TRBD1 (5 bases). CDR3 loop: CASSQEWSGSGYTF. The CDR3 DNA is TGCGCCAGCAGCCAAGAGTGGTCAGGGAGCGGCTACACCTTC.